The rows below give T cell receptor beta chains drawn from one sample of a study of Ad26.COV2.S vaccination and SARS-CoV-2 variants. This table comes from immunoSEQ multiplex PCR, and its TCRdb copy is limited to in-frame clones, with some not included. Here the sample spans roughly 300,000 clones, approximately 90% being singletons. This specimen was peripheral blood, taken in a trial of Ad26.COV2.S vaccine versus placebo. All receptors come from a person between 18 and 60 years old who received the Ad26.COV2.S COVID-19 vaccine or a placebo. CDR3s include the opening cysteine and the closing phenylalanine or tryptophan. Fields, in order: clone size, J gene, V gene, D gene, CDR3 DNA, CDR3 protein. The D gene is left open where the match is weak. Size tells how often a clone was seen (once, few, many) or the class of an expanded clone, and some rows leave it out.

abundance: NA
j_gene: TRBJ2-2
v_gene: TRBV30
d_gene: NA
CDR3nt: TGTGCCTGCCCCAAGGGCGGGACGAACACCGGGGAGCTGTTTTTT
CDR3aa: CACPKGGTNTGELFF

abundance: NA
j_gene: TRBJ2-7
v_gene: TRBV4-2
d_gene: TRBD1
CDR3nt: TGTGCCAGCAGCCTCACAGCCGGGGACAGTACCAACGAGCAGTACTTC
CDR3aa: CASSLTAGDSTNEQYF

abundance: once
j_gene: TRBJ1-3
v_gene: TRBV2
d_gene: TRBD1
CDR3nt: TGTGCCAGCGGCGGACAGGGTGCTGGAAACACCATATATTTT
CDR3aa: CASGGQGAGNTIYF

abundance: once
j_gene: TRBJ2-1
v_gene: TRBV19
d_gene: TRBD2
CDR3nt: TGTGCCAGTAGCCTAGCGGGGGGGCCGGGATACAATGAGCAGTTCTTC
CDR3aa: CASSLAGGPGYNEQFF

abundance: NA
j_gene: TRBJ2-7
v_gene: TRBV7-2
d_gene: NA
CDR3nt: TGTGCCAGCAGCCCTAGACGGGGGTCCTACGAGCAGTACTTC
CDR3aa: CASSPRRGSYEQYF

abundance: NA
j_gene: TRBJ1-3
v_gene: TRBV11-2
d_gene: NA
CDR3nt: TGTGCCAGCAGCTTAGGGCCCTACTCTGGAAACACCATATATTTT
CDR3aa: CASSLGPYSGNTIYF

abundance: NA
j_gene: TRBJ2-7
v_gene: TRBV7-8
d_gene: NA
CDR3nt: TGTGCCAGCAGCTTAGGTCTAGCAGCGGCCTACGAGCAGTACTTC
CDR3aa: CASSLGLAAAYEQYF

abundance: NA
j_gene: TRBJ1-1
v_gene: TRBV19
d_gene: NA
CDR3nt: TGTGCCAGTAGTATATATTTTGAAAGGATGAACACTGAAGCTTTCTTT
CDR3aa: CASSIYFERMNTEAFF

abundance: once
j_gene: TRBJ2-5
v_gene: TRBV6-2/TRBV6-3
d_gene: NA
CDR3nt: TGTGCCAGCAGTAAAGCGGGCGTGGAGACCCAGTACTTC
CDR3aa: CASSKAGVETQYF

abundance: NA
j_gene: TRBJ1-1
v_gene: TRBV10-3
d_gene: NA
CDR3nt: TGTGCCATCAAGGGCTGGGAGATGGGCCTTGACACTGAAGCTTTCTTT
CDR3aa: CAIKGWEMGLDTEAFF

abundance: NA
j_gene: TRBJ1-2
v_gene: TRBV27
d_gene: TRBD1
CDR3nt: TGTGCCAGCAGTCGCCCGGGACAGCTAGTCTATGGCTACACCTTC
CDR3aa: CASSRPGQLVYGYTF

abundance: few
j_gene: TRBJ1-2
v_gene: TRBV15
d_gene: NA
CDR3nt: TGTGCCACCAGCAGAGGTGGGGACGGAGACTATGGCTACACCTTC
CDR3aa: CATSRGGDGDYGYTF

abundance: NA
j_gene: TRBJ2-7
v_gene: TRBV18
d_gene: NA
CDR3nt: TGTGCCAGCTCACGGGACGCCTCAAAGACCTACGAGCAGTACTTC
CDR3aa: CASSRDASKTYEQYF

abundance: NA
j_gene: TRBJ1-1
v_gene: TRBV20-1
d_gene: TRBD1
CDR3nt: TGCAGTGCTAGTCTAGGGACAGTCGAAGCTTTCTTT
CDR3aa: CSASLGTVEAFF

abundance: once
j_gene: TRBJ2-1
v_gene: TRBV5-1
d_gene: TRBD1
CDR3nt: TGCGCCAGCAGCTTAGGACAGGGGGCCAGTTCCTACAATGAGCAGTTCTTC
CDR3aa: CASSLGQGASSYNEQFF

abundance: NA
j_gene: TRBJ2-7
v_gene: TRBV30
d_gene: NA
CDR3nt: TGTGCCTGGAGTATTGGGGCGACCTACGAGCAGTACTTC
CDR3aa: CAWSIGATYEQYF

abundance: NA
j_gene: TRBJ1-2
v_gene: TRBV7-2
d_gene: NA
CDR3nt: TGTGCCAGCAGCTTAGGGGGGGAGCAAGCTAACTATGGCTACACCTTC
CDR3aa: CASSLGGEQANYGYTF

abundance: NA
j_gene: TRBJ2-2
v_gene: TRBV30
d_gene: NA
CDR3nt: TGTGCCTGGAGGGCGGGACTTCCCGGGGAGCTGTTTTTT
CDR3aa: CAWRAGLPGELFF

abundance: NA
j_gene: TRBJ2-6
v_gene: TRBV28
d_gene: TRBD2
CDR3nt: TGTGCCAGCAGTTCGGGGGGAGTTGGGGCCAACGTCCTGACTTTC
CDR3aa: CASSSGGVGANVLTF

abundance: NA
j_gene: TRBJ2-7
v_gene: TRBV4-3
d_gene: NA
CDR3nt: TGCGCCAGCAGCCAAGGGGCGAGTACGTCCTACGAGCAGTACTTC
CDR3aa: CASSQGASTSYEQYF

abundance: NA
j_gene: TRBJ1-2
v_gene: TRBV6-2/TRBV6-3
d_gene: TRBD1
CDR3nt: TGTGCCAGCAGTTACGCAGGGGGCGACTATGGCTACACCTTC
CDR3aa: CASSYAGGDYGYTF

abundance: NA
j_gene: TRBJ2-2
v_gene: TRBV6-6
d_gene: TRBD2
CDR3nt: TGTGCCAGCACCCTAGCGGGAGGGCCTCTGGCCGGGGAGCTGTTTTTT
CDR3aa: CASTLAGGPLAGELFF

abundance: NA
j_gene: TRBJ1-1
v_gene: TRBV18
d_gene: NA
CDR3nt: TGTGCCAGCTCACCTATACAGGGACTCTCGGGCACTGAAGCTTTCTTT
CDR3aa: CASSPIQGLSGTEAFF

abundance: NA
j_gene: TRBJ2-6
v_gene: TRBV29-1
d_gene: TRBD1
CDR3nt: TGCAGCGTTTGGGACAGAGCCTCTGGGGCCAACGTCCTGACTTTC
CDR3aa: CSVWDRASGANVLTF

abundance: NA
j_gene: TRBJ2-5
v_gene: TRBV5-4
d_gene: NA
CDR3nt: TGTGCCAGCAGCTTCGGGCTGGAAGAGACCCAGTACTTC
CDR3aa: CASSFGLEETQYF

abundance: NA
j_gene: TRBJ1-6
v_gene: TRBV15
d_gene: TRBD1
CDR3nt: TGTGCCACCAGCAGAGGGACAGGGGGATCACCCCTCCACTTT
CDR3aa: CATSRGTGGSPLHF

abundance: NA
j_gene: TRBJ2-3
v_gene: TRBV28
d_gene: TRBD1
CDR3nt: TGTGCCAGCAGTTCGACAGGGGGCTTTGTAGATACGCAGTATTTT
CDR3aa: CASSSTGGFVDTQYF

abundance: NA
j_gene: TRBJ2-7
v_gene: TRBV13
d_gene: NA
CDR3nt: TGTGCCAGCAGCCGAGGCGGTGACTCAGTGTACGTAGAGCAGTACTTC
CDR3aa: CASSRGGDSVYVEQYF

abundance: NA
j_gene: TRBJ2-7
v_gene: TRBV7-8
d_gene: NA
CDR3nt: TGTGCCAGCAGCCCCGGACTCGGCCAGGGCTACGAGCAGTACTTC
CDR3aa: CASSPGLGQGYEQYF

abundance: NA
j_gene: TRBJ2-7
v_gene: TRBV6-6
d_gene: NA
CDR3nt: TGTGCCAGCAGTTCCTGGGACATAACCTACGAGCAGTACTTC
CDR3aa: CASSSWDITYEQYF

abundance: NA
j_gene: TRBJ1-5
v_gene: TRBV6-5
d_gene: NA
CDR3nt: TGTGCCAGCAGTTATGGTGGTTATAGCAATCAGCCCCAGCATTTT
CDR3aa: CASSYGGYSNQPQHF

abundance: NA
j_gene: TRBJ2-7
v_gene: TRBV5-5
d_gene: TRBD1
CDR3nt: TGTGCCAGCAGCTTACGACAGGGGAGATACGAGCAGTACTTC
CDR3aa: CASSLRQGRYEQYF

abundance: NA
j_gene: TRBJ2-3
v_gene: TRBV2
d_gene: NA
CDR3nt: TGTGCCAGCAGTGAAGGGGGACCAGATACGCAGTATTTT
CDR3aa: CASSEGGPDTQYF

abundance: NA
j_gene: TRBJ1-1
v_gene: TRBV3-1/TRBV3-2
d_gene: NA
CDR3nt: TGTGCCAGCAGCCAAGATATCGGCCTCGGAAGCACTGAAGCTTTCTTT
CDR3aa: CASSQDIGLGSTEAFF

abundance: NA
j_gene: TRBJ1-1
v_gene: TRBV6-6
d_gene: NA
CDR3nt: TGTGCCAGCAGCCATACGTACAACACTGAAGCTTTCTTT
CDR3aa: CASSHTYNTEAFF

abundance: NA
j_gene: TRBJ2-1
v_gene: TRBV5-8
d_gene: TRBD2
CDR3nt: TGTGCCAGCCGACCACTAGCGACACCCTACAATGAGCAGTTCTTC
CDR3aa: CASRPLATPYNEQFF

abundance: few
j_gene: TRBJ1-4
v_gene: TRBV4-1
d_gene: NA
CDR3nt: TGCGCCAGCAGCCAAGCTAGAGGGTCCGGAACTAATGAAAAACTGTTTTTT
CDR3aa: CASSQARGSGTNEKLFF

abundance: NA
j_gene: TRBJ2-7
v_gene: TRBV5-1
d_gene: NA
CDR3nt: TGCGCCAGCAGCGCCGGTTCAGGTCAATCCTACGAGCAGTACTTC
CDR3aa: CASSAGSGQSYEQYF

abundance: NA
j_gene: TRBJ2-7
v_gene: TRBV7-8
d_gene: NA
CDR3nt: TGTGCCAGCAGCTTAGGAGGGGGGACGGATTGGTGGCAGTACTTC
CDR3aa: CASSLGGGTDWWQYF

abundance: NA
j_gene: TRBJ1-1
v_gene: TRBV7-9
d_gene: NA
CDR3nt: TGTGCCAGCAGCTTAGTTGTCGGGGCGAACACTGAAGCTTTCTTT
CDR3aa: CASSLVVGANTEAFF

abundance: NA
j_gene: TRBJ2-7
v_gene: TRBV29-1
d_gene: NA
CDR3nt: TGCAGCGTCCGTGGGACACGGATTGACGAGCAGTACTTC
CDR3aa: CSVRGTRIDEQYF

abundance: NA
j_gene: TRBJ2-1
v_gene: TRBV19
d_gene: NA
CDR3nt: TGTGCCAGTAGCGCGGTTGCAAACGTCGATGAGCAGTTCTTC
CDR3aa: CASSAVANVDEQFF

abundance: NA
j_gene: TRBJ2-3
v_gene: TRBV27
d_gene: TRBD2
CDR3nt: TGTGCCAGCAGTCCCCTAGCGGGAGGGCCAGATACGCAGTATTTT
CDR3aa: CASSPLAGGPDTQYF

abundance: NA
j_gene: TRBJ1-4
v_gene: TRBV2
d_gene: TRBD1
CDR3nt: TGTGCCAGCAGGAAGACAGGGGTGAATGAAAAACTGTTTTTT
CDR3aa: CASRKTGVNEKLFF

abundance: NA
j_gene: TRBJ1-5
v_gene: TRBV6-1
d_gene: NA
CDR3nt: TGTGCCAGCAGTGATAGATATAGCAATCAGCCCCAGCATTTT
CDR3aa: CASSDRYSNQPQHF

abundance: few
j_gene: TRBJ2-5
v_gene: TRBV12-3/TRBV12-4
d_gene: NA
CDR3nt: TGTGCCAGCAGTCGTGGACCCCAAGAGACCCAGTACTTC
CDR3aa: CASSRGPQETQYF

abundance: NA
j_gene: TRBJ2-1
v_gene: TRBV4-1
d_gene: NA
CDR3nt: TGCGCCAGCAGCCAAGATCCCGGCGGCGATGAGCAGTTCTTC
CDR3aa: CASSQDPGGDEQFF

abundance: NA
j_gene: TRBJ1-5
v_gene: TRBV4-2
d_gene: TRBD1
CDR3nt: TGTGCCAGCAGCCAAGAATACAGGGGATCCAATCAGCCCCAGCATTTT
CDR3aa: CASSQEYRGSNQPQHF

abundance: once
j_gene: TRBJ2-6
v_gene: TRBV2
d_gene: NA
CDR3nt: TGTGCCAGCACGGCAGTGGTTGGGGCCAACGTCCTGACTTTC
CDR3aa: CASTAVVGANVLTF

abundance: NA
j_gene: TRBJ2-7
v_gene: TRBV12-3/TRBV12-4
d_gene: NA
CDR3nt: TGTGCCAGCCGAAGGAGGGGGTCGCCCGAGCAGTACTTC
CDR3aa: CASRRRGSPEQYF

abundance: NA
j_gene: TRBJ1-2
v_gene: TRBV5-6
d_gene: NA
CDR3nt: TGTGCCAGCAGCTTGGTTGACAACTATGGCTACACCTTC
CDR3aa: CASSLVDNYGYTF

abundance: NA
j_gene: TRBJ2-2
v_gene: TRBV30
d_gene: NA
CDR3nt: TGTGCCTGGAGTGACCTATCTGCCGGGGAGCTGTTTTTT
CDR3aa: CAWSDLSAGELFF

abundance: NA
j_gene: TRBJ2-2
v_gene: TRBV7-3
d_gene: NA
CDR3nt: TGTGCCAGCAAATATACCGCGAACACCGGGGAGCTGTTTTTT
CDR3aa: CASKYTANTGELFF

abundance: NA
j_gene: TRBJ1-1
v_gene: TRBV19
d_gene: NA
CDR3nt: TGTGCCAGTAGTTCCCGACAGGCTGAAGCTTTCTTT
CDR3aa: CASSSRQAEAFF